These T cell receptor beta chains were read from a single sample in a study of cytomegalovirus exposure and HLA in healthy donors. The method was immunoSEQ multiplex PCR; TCRdb's version includes in-frame clones alone and lacks a portion of them. Of around 95,000 clones listed, around 74% are singletons. The sequenced material came from PBMCs. The source is a man aged 25-40 years in good health and CMV-seropositive. Each CDR3 is given with its conserved first and last residue. A D gene is named only where the DNA matches it firmly. Clone size, where shown, is once, few, many, or a class for clones that have expanded.

once	TRBD1	TRBV18	TRBJ2-7	TGTGCCAGCTCTCCAGGAGGACAGGGTCTATCCGAGCAGTACTTC	CASSPGGQGLSEQYF
few	TRBD1	TRBV30	TRBJ1-6	TGTGCCTGGACTTCGGGGACAGGAGGGAATTCACCCCTCCACTTT	CAWTSGTGGNSPLHF
once	TRBD1	TRBV4-3	TRBJ1-2	TGCGCCAGCAGCCAAGGCGTCCAGGGGGCGGGAGGCTACACCTTC	CASSQGVQGAGGYTF
NA	TRBD2	TRBV29-1	TRBJ2-5	TGCAGCGCCAGACTAGCTTCAGAGACCCAGTACTTC	CSARLASETQYF
NA	TRBD2	TRBV2	TRBJ2-1	TGTGCCAGCAGTGTTGGACTAGCGGGGGAGAATGAGCAGTTCTTC	CASSVGLAGENEQFF
once	NA	TRBV30	TRBJ2-1	TGTGCCGCTGACAGGAGCGATGAGCAGTTCTTC	CAADRSDEQFF
NA	NA	TRBV28	TRBJ1-4	TGTGCCAGCAGCTCGGGGGGAGAAAAACTGTTTTTT	CASSSGGEKLFF
NA	TRBD1	TRBV27	TRBJ1-4	TGTGCCAGCAGTTTGCTCGGGACAGCAAATGAAAAACTGTTTTTT	CASSLLGTANEKLFF
NA	NA	TRBV5-1	TRBJ1-6	TGCGCCAGCAGCTTGGTAGGGGTTGGCAATTCACCCCTCCACTTT	CASSLVGVGNSPLHF
NA	NA	TRBV6-5	TRBJ2-7	TGTGCCAGCAGTCTCCGGGACTCCACATACGAGCAGTACTTC	CASSLRDSTYEQYF
NA	NA	TRBV2	TRBJ1-5	TGTGCCAGCAGTGACAGGGGATGGCATCAGCCCCAGCATTTT	CASSDRGWHQPQHF
NA	NA	TRBV6-5	TRBJ1-4	TGTGCCAGCAGTCGAGACAGCGCAACTAATGAAAAACTGTTTTTT	CASSRDSATNEKLFF
NA	NA	TRBV28	TRBJ2-3	TGTGCCAGCAGTTTGACTGGCGGGGGCTACACAGATACGCAGTATTTT	CASSLTGGGYTDTQYF
NA	TRBD1	TRBV9	TRBJ1-6	TGTGCCAGCAGCGTAGGGGAGAGAGGGGGCCGTAATTCACCCCTCCACTTT	CASSVGERGGRNSPLHF
NA	NA	TRBV6-1	TRBJ2-7	TGTGCCAGCAGTGCGGGGGGCCTCGAGCAGTACTTC	CASSAGGLEQYF
NA	TRBD2	TRBV19	TRBJ2-7	TGTGCCAGTAGTATCGGCGGGGGAGGTTACGAGCAGTACTTC	CASSIGGGGYEQYF
NA	TRBD1	TRBV19	TRBJ1-5	TGTGCCACCCAGACAGGGGGCAACAATCAGCCCCAGCATTTT	CATQTGGNNQPQHF
NA	TRBD1	TRBV19	TRBJ1-6	TGTGCCAGTAGTATAGCCACAGGGGGTCCCTATAATTCACCCCTCCACTTT	CASSIATGGPYNSPLHF
NA	TRBD1	TRBV9	TRBJ2-5	TGTGCCAGCAGCGTTGCGGGACAGGGGCCCCAAGAGACCCAGTACTTC	CASSVAGQGPQETQYF
NA	NA	TRBV28	TRBJ1-1	TGTGCCAGCAGTTTATCCGGGACTGAAGCTTTCTTT	CASSLSGTEAFF
once	NA	TRBV5-1	TRBJ1-2	TGCGCCAGCTCGTCCTATGGCTACACCTTC	CASSSYGYTF
NA	TRBD2	TRBV6-5	TRBJ2-3	TGTGCCAGCAGTTCAAGGACTAGCACCACAGATACGCAGTATTTT	CASSSRTSTTDTQYF
many	NA	TRBV10-3	TRBJ2-4	TGTGCCATCAGTGATAAGGACTTAACCGCCAAAAACATTCAGTACTTC	CAISDKDLTAKNIQYF
NA	NA	TRBV27	TRBJ2-2	TGTGCCAGCAGTTTATCGATAGGGGGGGCGAGCACCGGGGAGCTGTTTTTT	CASSLSIGGASTGELFF
few	NA	TRBV5-6	TRBJ2-3	TGTGCCAGCAGCTCCGGGAGTTTCGAGTTTTTCTACAGCACAGATACGCAGTATTTT	CASSSGSFEFFYSTDTQYF
NA	NA	TRBV5-4	TRBJ2-1	TGTGCCAGCAGCTTGGTTCTCGGTAACTACAATGAGCAGTTCTTC	CASSLVLGNYNEQFF
NA	NA	TRBV6-1	TRBJ1-5	TGTGCCAGCAGAGACAACACGTATAGCAATCAGCCCCAGCATTTT	CASRDNTYSNQPQHF
NA	TRBD1	TRBV6-6	TRBJ1-5	TGTGCCAGCAGGTCGACAGGGCTCAGCAATCAGCCCCAGCATTTT	CASRSTGLSNQPQHF
few	TRBD2	TRBV9	TRBJ2-1	TGTGCCAGCAGCGTAGGGCTAGCGGGGGGACCCGCCGACAATGAGCAGTTCTTC	CASSVGLAGGPADNEQFF
NA	NA	TRBV15	TRBJ1-1	TGTGCCACCAGCAGAGAGGAACAGGGATTGAACACTGAAGCTTTCTTT	CATSREEQGLNTEAFF
few	NA	TRBV2	TRBJ2-7	TGTGCCAGCAGTGATGGACATGCGGCATACGAGCAGTACTTC	CASSDGHAAYEQYF
once	NA	TRBV5-1	TRBJ1-6	TGCGCCAGCAGAGGTTGGGCGAGCTCCTATAATTCACCCCTCCACTTT	CASRGWASSYNSPLHF
few	TRBD2	TRBV6-5	TRBJ2-7	TGTGCCAGCAGCATCAGCGGGGATAGCTCCTACGAGCAGTACTTC	CASSISGDSSYEQYF
NA	NA	TRBV6-1	TRBJ1-2	TGTGCCAGCAGTGTCCAGGGTACTACTAACTATGGCTACACCTTC	CASSVQGTTNYGYTF
NA	TRBD2	TRBV5-8	TRBJ2-1	TGTGCCAGCAGCTTGGGGTTTCTTAGCGGGATTATTCGGGAGAATGAGCAGTTCTTC	CASSLGFLSGIIRENEQFF
NA	NA	TRBV6-5	TRBJ2-3	TGTGCCAGCAGAAGGACAGCGTCTAGCACAGATACGCAGTATTTT	CASRRTASSTDTQYF
few	NA	TRBV7-2	TRBJ1-6	TGTGCCAGCAGCCCCCGCGGAGGGAGATCACCCCTCCACTTT	CASSPRGGRSPLHF
NA	TRBD2	TRBV9	TRBJ2-1	TGTGCCAGCAGCCACAAGAAAGGACTAGCGGGGGGAAATGAGCAGTTCTTC	CASSHKKGLAGGNEQFF
NA	TRBD1	TRBV7-3	TRBJ2-1	TGTGCCAGCAGCTTAGACAGGGGTACCTACAATGAGCAGTTCTTC	CASSLDRGTYNEQFF
NA	NA	TRBV20-1	TRBJ2-1	TGCAGTGCTACAGTTTTCGATGAGCAGTTCTTC	CSATVFDEQFF
NA	TRBD1	TRBV12-5	TRBJ2-7	TGTGCTAGTGGTTTGGTACAGGGGGTGTACGAGCAGTACTTC	CASGLVQGVYEQYF
NA	TRBD1	TRBV18	TRBJ2-7	TGTGCCAGCTCACCTTGGGGACAGGGCTACGAGCAGTACTTC	CASSPWGQGYEQYF
few	NA	TRBV11-2	TRBJ1-4	TGTGCCAGCAGCGGAGTTGCAACTAATGAAAAACTGTTTTTT	CASSGVATNEKLFF
NA	NA	TRBV4-1	TRBJ2-4	TGCGCCAGCAGCCAAGATCGGGGGAGTGGGGCCAAAAACATTCAGTACTTC	CASSQDRGSGAKNIQYF
NA	NA	TRBV7-9	TRBJ1-2	TGTGCCAGCAGCTTATCTGACAGTCTTTATGGCTACACCTTC	CASSLSDSLYGYTF
once	NA	TRBV4-1	TRBJ1-2	TGCGCCAGCAGCCCCACCGACAGGAGCAACTATGGCTACACCTTC	CASSPTDRSNYGYTF
few	NA	TRBV5-1	TRBJ2-7	TGCGCCAGCAGCAGAATCGGATCATACAGGGGAGGCTACGAGCAGTACTTC	CASSRIGSYRGGYEQYF
NA	TRBD1	TRBV6-1	TRBJ1-2	TGTGCCAGCAGTGTGGACAGGCGAGGCTATGGCTACACCTTC	CASSVDRRGYGYTF
NA	TRBD2	TRBV18	TRBJ2-3	TGTGCCAGCTCACCCGTAGCGGGGTCGACAGATACGCAGTATTTT	CASSPVAGSTDTQYF
NA	TRBD2	TRBV6-6	TRBJ2-7	TGTGCCAGCAGTTGGTCCACTAGCGCCGAGCAGTACTTC	CASSWSTSAEQYF
once	TRBD1	TRBV5-1	TRBJ1-1	TGCGCCAGCAGCTGGACTGGAACAGGGGTGAACACTGAAGCTTTCTTT	CASSWTGTGVNTEAFF
NA	TRBD2	TRBV5-1	TRBJ2-3	TGCGCCAGCAGCTCGCAGGGACTAGCTTTTTCCACAGATACGCAGTATTTT	CASSSQGLAFSTDTQYF
NA	TRBD1	TRBV30	TRBJ1-2	TGTGCCTGGAGTGAAACGGGACAGGGGGCGAAGGGCTACACCTTC	CAWSETGQGAKGYTF
NA	NA	TRBV7-2	TRBJ2-7	TGTGCCAGCAGCTTAGACCAAACAGGGAGGGGAACCTACGAGCAGTACTTC	CASSLDQTGRGTYEQYF
once	TRBD1	TRBV19	TRBJ1-1	TGTGCCAGTACAAGACCGGGACAGGGGGCGGTAGGCACTGAAGCTTTCTTT	CASTRPGQGAVGTEAFF
NA	NA	TRBV30	TRBJ1-5	TGTGCCTGGAGTGTATCGGGGGTGGACCAGCCCCAGCATTTT	CAWSVSGVDQPQHF
NA	NA	TRBV7-6	TRBJ1-1	TGTGCCAGCAGCTTAGGGGCAGGGGTGAACACTGAAGCTTTCTTT	CASSLGAGVNTEAFF
NA	NA	TRBV14	TRBJ1-2	TGTGCCAGCAGCCAAGAATTCGCCGGGACACACTATGGCTACACCTTC	CASSQEFAGTHYGYTF
NA	TRBD1	TRBV7-6	TRBJ2-1	TGTGCCAGCAGCCAGCCAAGTGGGACAGGGTTCAATGAGCAGTTCTTC	CASSQPSGTGFNEQFF
NA	NA	TRBV9	TRBJ2-5	TGTGCCAGCAGCGTATTCCAGGGTGAAGAGACCCAGTACTTC	CASSVFQGEETQYF